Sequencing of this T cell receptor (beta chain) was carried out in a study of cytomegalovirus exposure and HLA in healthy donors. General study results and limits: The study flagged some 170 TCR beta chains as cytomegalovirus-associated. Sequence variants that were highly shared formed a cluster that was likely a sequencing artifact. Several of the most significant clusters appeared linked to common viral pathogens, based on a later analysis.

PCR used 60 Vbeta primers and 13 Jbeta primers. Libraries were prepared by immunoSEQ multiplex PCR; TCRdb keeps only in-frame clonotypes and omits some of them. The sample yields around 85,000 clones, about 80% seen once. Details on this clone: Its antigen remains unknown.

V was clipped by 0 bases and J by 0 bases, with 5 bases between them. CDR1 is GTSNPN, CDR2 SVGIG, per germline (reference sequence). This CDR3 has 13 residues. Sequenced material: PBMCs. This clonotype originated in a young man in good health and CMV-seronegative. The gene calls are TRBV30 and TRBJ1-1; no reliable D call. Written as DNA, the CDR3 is TGTGCCTGGAGTGTACAGATGAACACTGAAGCTTTCTTT. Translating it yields CAWSVQMNTEAFF.